Listed below are T cell receptor beta chains from one sample, sequenced in a study of T-cell memory formation after mild COVID-19. TCRdb re-called the 5' RACE reads with MiXCR, one entry per CDR3 protein. The sample yields a few hundred thousand distinct CDR3 sequences, roughly 15% seen once. The source material was PBMCs or a T cell subset sorted from them (not recorded which). The receptors shown here come from a man aged 18-30 years who had mild COVID-19 (a few samples of this study predate the infection). Cell type and time point are not known. The CDR3 runs from the conserved cysteine through the conserved F or W. Each record gives: V gene, J gene, clone size, D gene, CDR3 protein, CDR3 DNA. D genes are given only for firm matches. Clone size is not always given. Where it is, it says once, few, many or a class for expanded clones.

TRBV24-1	TRBJ1-1	few	-	CATSRGGTNTEAFF	TGTGCCACCTCCCGGGGAGGGACGAACACTGAAGCTTTCTTT
TRBV12-3/TRBV12-4	TRBJ1-2	-	-	CASSLGPRNLYGYTF	TGTGCCAGCAGTTTAGGCCCCAGAAACCTCTATGGCTACACCTTC
TRBV20-1	TRBJ1-6	-	-	CSAQGQGHSPLHF	TGCAGTGCCCAGGGGCAGGGTCATTCACCCCTCCACTTT
TRBV4-1	TRBJ1-1	-	-	CASSPGGVPYQAFF	TGCGCCAGCAGCCCTGGGGGGGTACCGTATCAAGCTTTCTTT
TRBV5-1	TRBJ2-7	many	-	CASSLDRELSEQYF	TGCGCCAGCAGCTTGGACAGGGAACTGAGCGAGCAGTACTTC
TRBV2	TRBJ1-5	few	-	CASRGDYQPQHF	TGTGCCAGCCGAGGGGATTATCAGCCCCAGCATTTT
TRBV4-1	TRBJ1-5	many	TRBD1	CASSLRQGRGYQPQHF	TGCGCCAGCAGCTTACGACAGGGCAGGGGGTATCAGCCCCAGCATTTT
TRBV20-1	TRBJ1-3	few	TRBD1	CSAYPGQGDGNTIYF	TGCAGTGCGTATCCGGGACAGGGGGATGGAAACACCATATATTTT
TRBV27	TRBJ2-7	few	-	CASSPGVLVGEQYF	TGTGCCAGCAGTCCCGGGGTGCTGGTGGGCGAGCAGTACTTC
TRBV7-2	TRBJ2-3	many	-	CASSLLDHTWDTQYF	TGTGCCAGCAGCTTACTGGACCACACATGGGATACGCAGTATTTT
TRBV23-1	TRBJ2-3	few	-	CASSQTRKPMKATDTQYF	TGCGCCAGCAGTCAAACGAGAAAGCCGATGAAGGCCACAGATACGCAGTATTTT
TRBV7-2	TRBJ2-1	-	-	CASLDYNEQFF	TGTGCCAGCTTGGATTACAATGAGCAGTTCTTC
TRBV4-3	TRBJ2-5	-	TRBD1	CASSHPGQGGGETQYF	TGCGCCAGCAGCCACCCCGGACAGGGTGGAGGGGAGACCCAGTACTTC
TRBV5-1	TRBJ1-1	-	-	CASSFAAGDTEAFF	TGCGCCAGCAGCTTCGCGGCAGGGGACACTGAAGCTTTCTTT
TRBV9	TRBJ2-5	few	-	CASSPQGGTGTETQYF	TGTGCCAGCAGCCCCCAGGGCGGGACGGGCACGGAGACCCAGTACTTC
TRBV4-3	TRBJ2-2	few	-	CASSQRRQTNTGELFF	TGCGCCAGCAGCCAGCGAAGACAGACCAACACCGGGGAGCTGTTTTTT
TRBV7-3	TRBJ2-1	few	TRBD2	CASSLSGGGNEQFF	TGTGCCAGCAGCTTAAGCGGGGGAGGCAATGAGCAGTTCTTC
TRBV4-3	TRBJ1-2	many	-	CASSQDGRASYGYTF	TGCGCCAGCAGCCAAGATGGAAGAGCCAGCTATGGCTACACCTTC
TRBV15	TRBJ1-2	-	TRBD1	CATSRDPHRGVAGYTF	TGTGCCACCAGCAGAGATCCCCACAGGGGGGTGGCTGGCTACACCTTC
TRBV7-2	TRBJ2-2	-	TRBD2	CASSSAGGNPTGELFF	TGTGCCAGCAGCTCTGCGGGGGGAAACCCCACCGGGGAGCTGTTTTTT
TRBV20-1	TRBJ2-5	-	TRBD2	CSAAGTTDQYF	TGCAGTGCTGCCGGGACTACAGACCAGTACTTC
TRBV4-1	TRBJ1-1	few	-	CASSQERGTEAFF	TGCGCCAGCAGCCAAGAGCGAGGCACTGAAGCTTTCTTT
TRBV7-3	TRBJ2-3	many	TRBD2	CASSLASGGTDTQYF	TGTGCCAGCAGCTTAGCTAGCGGGGGCACAGATACGCAGTATTTT
TRBV6-2/TRBV6-3	TRBJ2-1	many	-	CASSTGRGNEQFF	TGTGCCAGCAGTACGGGCCGAGGGAATGAGCAGTTCTTC
TRBV4-2	TRBJ1-2	few	-	CASSQTGTAISYTF	TGTGCCAGCAGCCAGACCGGGACCGCCATCAGTTACACCTTC
TRBV4-1	TRBJ1-6	-	-	CASSHRMGADNSPLHF	TGCGCCAGCAGCCATCGGATGGGGGCGGATAATTCACCCCTCCACTTT
TRBV20-1	TRBJ1-1	few	TRBD1	CSAKTGSGVWAEAFF	TGCAGTGCAAAGACAGGGTCCGGGGTTTGGGCTGAAGCTTTCTTT
TRBV20-1	TRBJ1-2	-	-	CSAASFNYGYTF	TGCAGTGCTGCCTCCTTTAACTATGGCTACACCTTC
TRBV20-1	TRBJ2-7	few	TRBD1	CSARGGTGSEFEQYF	TGCAGTGCTAGAGGTGGGACAGGGAGTGAGTTCGAGCAGTACTTC
TRBV7-2	TRBJ2-3	few	TRBD2	CASRASGVGTDTQYF	TGTGCCAGCAGAGCTAGCGGGGTTGGCACAGATACGCAGTATTTT
TRBV2	TRBJ1-5	-	TRBD1	CASTTRDSLDQPQHF	TGTGCCAGCACCACTCGGGACAGTCTCGATCAGCCCCAGCATTTT
TRBV20-1	TRBJ2-7	-	-	CSARDPASFYEQYF	TGCAGTGCTAGAGACCCTGCTAGTTTCTACGAGCAGTACTTC
TRBV7-6	TRBJ2-3	-	-	CASSFLRGGSDTQYF	TGTGCCAGCAGCTTTTTGAGGGGGGGGTCAGATACGCAGTATTTT
TRBV3-1	TRBJ2-2	few	-	CASSQEDGELFF	TGTGCCAGCAGCCAAGAGGACGGGGAGCTGTTTTTT
TRBV7-9	TRBJ2-1	-	TRBD2	CASSFTAGTSGYNEQFF	TGTGCCAGCAGCTTTACCGCCGGGACTAGCGGCTACAATGAGCAGTTCTTC
TRBV5-1	TRBJ2-7	few	TRBD1	CASSTGQGYEQYF	TGCGCCAGCAGCACCGGACAGGGCTACGAGCAGTACTTC
TRBV20-1	TRBJ1-6	-	-	CSARKGVGSYNSPLHF	TGCAGTGCTAGGAAGGGGGTTGGGTCCTATAATTCACCCCTCCACTTT
TRBV11-2	TRBJ1-1	few	TRBD1	CASSSAATGRDTEAFF	TGTGCCAGCAGCTCCGCCGCGACAGGGAGGGACACTGAAGCTTTCTTT
TRBV5-5	TRBJ1-1	-	-	CASSVTSGWGDTEAFF	TGTGCCAGCAGCGTTACATCGGGTTGGGGGGACACTGAAGCTTTCTTT
TRBV6-5	TRBJ1-5	-	-	CASSYGRGLNQPQHF	TGTGCCAGCAGTTATGGACGGGGTTTGAATCAGCCCCAGCATTTT
TRBV2	TRBJ1-1	-	-	CASRYNYMNTEAFF	TGTGCCAGCAGATATAACTACATGAACACTGAAGCTTTCTTT
TRBV5-5	TRBJ1-4	few	-	CASSWGQSAEKLFF	TGTGCCAGCAGCTGGGGACAATCCGCTGAAAAACTGTTTTTT
TRBV12-3/TRBV12-4	TRBJ2-2	few	TRBD2	CASSARLTSGGSNTGELFF	TGTGCCAGCAGTGCCCGGTTGACTAGCGGGGGGTCGAACACCGGGGAGCTGTTTTTT
TRBV6-1	TRBJ1-3	-	-	CASSLTDSSGNTIYF	TGTGCCAGCAGTCTCACGGACAGCTCTGGAAACACCATATATTTT
TRBV5-5	TRBJ1-5	-	TRBD1	CASSSDMPGGQPQHF	TGTGCCAGCAGCTCGGACATGCCAGGGGGTCAGCCCCAGCATTTT
TRBV18	TRBJ1-1	-	-	CASSPVGEVGDTEAFF	TGTGCCAGCTCACCTGTCGGGGAAGTTGGTGACACTGAAGCTTTCTTT
TRBV6-5	TRBJ2-5	-	-	CASTRGEQETQYF	TGTGCCAGCACCCGAGGGGAGCAAGAGACCCAGTACTTC
TRBV15	TRBJ2-3	few	-	CATSRNRGLQVDTQYF	TGTGCCACCAGCAGAAACAGGGGACTACAGGTAGATACGCAGTATTTT
TRBV6-5	TRBJ1-5	-	-	CASSYFHPTLSNQPQHF	TGTGCCAGCAGTTATTTCCATCCGACCCTTAGCAATCAGCCCCAGCATTTT